The T cell receptor beta chain under discussion was sequenced for a study of CD8 T cells in Susac syndrome. General study points: As the study acknowledged, the number of individuals in its TCR sequencing and HLA analysis was relatively small.

V lost 5 bases and J 4 bases, leaving 12 bases between the germline ends. The CDR3 has 12 residues. Germline V CDR1 and CDR2: DFQATT, SNEGSKA (reference sequence). Random hexamers were used to reverse transcribe roughly 0.45 to 1 ug of RNA. Across 54 Vbeta and 13 Jbeta, immunoSEQ multiplex PCR amplified TCR beta CDR3. TCRdb re-called the immunoSEQ multiplex PCR reads through MiXCR, storing one row per CDR3 protein. Counted here are 140,000 or so distinct CDR3 sequences, roughly 95% occurring once; the ten biggest clones make up around 0.08%. TCR beta sequencing was performed on blood CD8+ and CD4+ T cells. The CD8+ and CD4+ T cells were isolated magnetically using a negative isolation approach, whereas the TEMRA cells were enriched by FACS. As regards this clonotype: The antigen is not known.

The chain couples TRBV20-1 to TRBJ2-7; a possible D gene is TRBD1 (6 bases). Input material: CD4+ T cells from PBMCs. The receptor's source is a human donor in good health. This CDR3 is CSARAGTYEQYF. The CDR3 bases are TGCAGTGCTCGCGCAGGGACATACGAGCAGTACTTC.